The present T cell receptor (beta chain) was sequenced within a study of blood T cell repertoires in COVID-19 (dated by TCRdb to the early 2020s). Study-level background: Samples covering the acute and convalescent phases of COVID-19 were provided by collaborators in the United States, Italy and Spain. The material from the prospective study consisted of cDNA or gDNA derived from T cells, B-cell-depleted T cells, or PBMCs. Subjects who had been exposed to COVID-19, were actively infected with it, or had recovered from it provided the deeply sampled blood TCRbeta repertoires that made up the dataset. A freely available public database, intended as a resource for researchers studying the immune response to SARS-CoV-2, is where the repertoires were released. The samples were drawn from the first 160 participants of the ongoing ImmuneRACE study and from roughly 1,300 subjects provided by 6 global collaborators. A de-identified subject ID, COVID-19 status, age in years and sex were almost always included in the sample metadata. HLA class I and class II types, where available, came from metadata supplied by the sample provider rather than from assay-based typing. Beyond this particular receptor, the publication reports: How much clinical and demographic metadata was included differed by source and by participant, and the metadata was provided uncurated.

As concerns this clone: Its binding antigen is unknown. Qualities for individual bases were not recorded, and no much larger clone is one base off.

In the prospective study, participants were about 18 to 95 years old, resided in 24 geographic areas of the United States, and were enrolled through a virtual design. Cohort assignment in the prospective study relied on participant-reported clinical history from a screening survey and a study questionnaire. Recovered participants in ImmuneRACE Cohort 3 were defined by two consecutive negative NP/OP PCR tests, clearance by a healthcare professional, or resolution of symptoms. Mobile phlebotomists in the prospective study collected whole blood, serum and a nasopharyngeal or oropharyngeal swab from every participant. Over a 2-month period, participants in the prospective study had the option of providing additional blood draws and questionnaires. Before DNA extraction, blood samples from the prospective study were shipped at room temperature or frozen. The immunoSEQ Assay, a bias-controlled multiplex PCR, was used to amplify TCRbeta CDR3 regions from genomic DNA. Per the source publication's procedure: The number of nucleated cells in each sample was estimated from the amplification of reference gene primers within the assay. Sequence reads were collapsed and filtered to measure the absolute abundance of every unique TCRbeta CDR3 rearrangement. For each sample, productive Simpson clonality was calculated as the square root of Simpson's diversity index across productive rearrangements. TCRdb obtained this table from immuneACCESS and retained in-frame rearrangements with V and J assigned. These tables miss some clones; where compared with another copy, unresolved V genes account for less than half of the shortfall, and the remainder is unexplained. That table gives V, J and clone size, and the DNA gave D and trimming. The sample table shows some 190,000 clones, and roughly 83% are seen once. The top ten clones comprise around 3.5% of the sample.

The CDR1 and CDR2 encoded by the germline V gene are MNHEY and SVGAGI. The V and J ends are trimmed by 0 bases and 10 bases, leaving 13 bases between them. The CDR3 sequence holds 15 residues, the cysteine and phenylalanine included. Just CDR3 DNA is preserved here, 45 bases in frame from base 1. Recombination connected TRBV6-5 to TRBJ1-6; there is no confident call for the D gene. The sample taken for sequencing was PBMCs or T cells enriched from blood (not recorded which). The TCR originated in a woman in her twenties or thirties who had recovered from COVID-19. The CDR3: CASSYSRGMGSPLHF. The bases read TGTGCCAGCAGTTACTCTCGGGGTATGGGATCACCCCTCCACTTT.